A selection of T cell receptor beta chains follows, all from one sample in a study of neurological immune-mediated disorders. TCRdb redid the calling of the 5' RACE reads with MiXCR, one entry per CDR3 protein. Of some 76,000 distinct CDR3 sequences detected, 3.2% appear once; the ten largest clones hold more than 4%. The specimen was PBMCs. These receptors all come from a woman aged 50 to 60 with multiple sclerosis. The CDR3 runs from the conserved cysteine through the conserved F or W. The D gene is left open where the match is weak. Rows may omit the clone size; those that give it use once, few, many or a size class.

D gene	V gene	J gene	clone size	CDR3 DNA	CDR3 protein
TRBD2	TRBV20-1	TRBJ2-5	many	TGCAGTGCTTCAACTAGCGGCCAAGAGACCCAGTACTTC	CSASTSGQETQYF
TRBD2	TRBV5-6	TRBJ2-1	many	TGTGCCAGCAGCCCTCGGACTAGCGGGATGGCTGGCTACAATGAGCAGTTCTTC	CASSPRTSGMAGYNEQFF
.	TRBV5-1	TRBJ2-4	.	TGCGCCAGCAGCTTTATGTGCAAAAACATTCAGTACTTC	CASSFMCKNIQYF
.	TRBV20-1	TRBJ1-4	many	TGCAGTGCCACAGACGCAACTAATGAAAAACTGTTTTTT	CSATDATNEKLFF
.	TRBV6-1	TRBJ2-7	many	TGTGCCAGCAGTGAAGCTACGGGGAGCTCCTACGAGCAGTACTTC	CASSEATGSSYEQYF
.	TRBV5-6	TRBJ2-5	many	TGTGCCAGCCGGAGGGCAGCCCAAGAGACCCAGTACTTC	CASRRAAQETQYF
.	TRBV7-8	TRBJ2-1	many	TGTGCCAGCAGCTTAGCGGGGACGGACCTTGGGTACAATGAGCAGTTCTTC	CASSLAGTDLGYNEQFF
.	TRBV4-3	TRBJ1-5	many	TGCGCCAGCAGCCTAGGGTGGGATAGCAATCAGCCCCAGCATTTT	CASSLGWDSNQPQHF
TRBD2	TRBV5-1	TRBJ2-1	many	TGCGCCAGCAGCTTTAGCGGGTCCTCCTACAATGAGCAGTTCTTC	CASSFSGSSYNEQFF
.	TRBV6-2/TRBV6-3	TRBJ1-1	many	TGTGCCAGCAGTTACTCGTTGTGGACCACGGGGATGAACACTGAAGCTTTCTTT	CASSYSLWTTGMNTEAFF
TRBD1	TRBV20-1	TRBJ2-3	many	TGCAGTGCTAGGTCAGACAGGGGCCTCCTTTCCGCCTCAGATACGCAGTATTTT	CSARSDRGLLSASDTQYF
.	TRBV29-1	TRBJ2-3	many	TGCAGCGTTGTAGTGGGTACAGATACGCAGTATTTT	CSVVVGTDTQYF
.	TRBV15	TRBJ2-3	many	TGTGCCACCAGCGAGGGGACGGCTAGCACAGATACGCAGTATTTT	CATSEGTASTDTQYF
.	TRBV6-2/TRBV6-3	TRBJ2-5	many	TGTGCCAGCAGTTGGTCCCGGGGCGGCGAGACCCAGTACTTC	CASSWSRGGETQYF
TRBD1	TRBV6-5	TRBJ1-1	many	TGTGCCAGCAGTTACGGACAGGGGGCGAGGTCTGAAGCTTTCTTT	CASSYGQGARSEAFF
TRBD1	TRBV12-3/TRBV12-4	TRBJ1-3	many	TGTGCCAGCAGTCCGAGGGGGCCGGGAAACACCATATATTTT	CASSPRGPGNTIYF
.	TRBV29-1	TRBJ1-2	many	TGCAGCGTCCCCAGGGAGATCTACACCTTC	CSVPREIYTF
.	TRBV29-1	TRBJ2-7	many	TGCAGCGTTGAGCCGGACTCATCACCCTACGAGCAGTACTTC	CSVEPDSSPYEQYF
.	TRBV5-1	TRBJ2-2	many	TGCGCCAGCAGCCCGGGGTCCAACACCGGGGAGCTGTTTTTT	CASSPGSNTGELFF
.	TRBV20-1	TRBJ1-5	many	TGCAGTGCTAGAGATCCTTGGGCAGGGGAAGGATCCAATCAGCCCCAGCATTTT	CSARDPWAGEGSNQPQHF
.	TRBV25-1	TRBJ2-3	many	TGTGCCAGCACCCACCTCGGGGCGGATACGCAGTATTTT	CASTHLGADTQYF
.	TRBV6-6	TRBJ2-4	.	TGTGCCAGCAGTTACGGGGGCCTAGAGGTCTTAGCCAGAAACATTCAGTACTTC	CASSYGGLEVLARNIQYF
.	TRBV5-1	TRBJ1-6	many	TGCGCCAGCAGCTTGGGGGTCAGATCACCCCTCCACTTT	CASSLGVRSPLHF
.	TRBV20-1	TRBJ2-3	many	TGCAGTGCTAGAGAGGGGGGGCGGGACCCCACAGATACGCAGTATTTT	CSAREGGRDPTDTQYF
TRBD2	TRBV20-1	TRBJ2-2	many	TGCAGTGCTAGAGATGCGGGAGTGGGCACCGGGGAGCTGTTTTTT	CSARDAGVGTGELFF
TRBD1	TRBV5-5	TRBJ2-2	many	TGTGCCAGCAGCTTGATAGGGGGCGGCGGGGAGCTGTTTTTT	CASSLIGGGGELFF
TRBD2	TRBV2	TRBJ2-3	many	TGTGCCAGCAGGGCCGGCCGGGGGGGCGCAGATACGCAGTATTTT	CASRAGRGGADTQYF
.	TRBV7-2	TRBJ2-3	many	TGTGCCAGCAGCATATCGCACAGGGAGACAGATACGCAGTATTTT	CASSISHRETDTQYF
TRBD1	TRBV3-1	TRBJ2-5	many	TGTGCCAGCAGCCAGGGACAGGGACAAGAGACCCAGTACTTC	CASSQGQGQETQYF
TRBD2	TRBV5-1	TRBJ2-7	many	TGCGCCAGCAGCTTGGGAACTAGCGCAGCTGCCCCCTACGAGCAGTACTTC	CASSLGTSAAAPYEQYF
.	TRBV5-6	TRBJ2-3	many	TGTGCCAGCAGCTGGACAAGCAGCTCAGATACGCAGTATTTT	CASSWTSSSDTQYF
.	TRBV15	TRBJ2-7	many	TGTGCCACCAGAGACCCGACGGCCCCTTGGAAATGGGACGAGCAGTACTTC	CATRDPTAPWKWDEQYF
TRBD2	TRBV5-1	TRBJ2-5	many	TGCGCCAGCAGCTCCTTACCGGGAGGTCAAGAGACCCAGTACTTC	CASSSLPGGQETQYF